The present T cell receptor (beta chain) was sequenced within a study of blood T cell repertoires in COVID-19. Study information: Samples of COVID-19 (acute and convalescent) were obtained from the United States, Italy and Spain.

Profiling relied on immunoSEQ multiplex PCR, and the TCRdb table lists in-frame clones only, not all of them. Of about 200,000 clones in the sample, around nine tenths were seen once. Only a few counts were recorded for this clone. This CDR3 region has 16 residues. The receptor's source is a man aged 18 to 30 with active or convalescent COVID-19. The rearrangement joins TRBV21-1 to TRBJ1-4; the table's D call, TRBD1, has no DNA check behind it. TRBV21-1 is shown as a pseudogene. Input material: peripheral blood. The CDR3 protein is CASSKRVRDRNEKLFF. The CDR3 nucleotides are TGTGCCAGCAGCAAAAGGGTCAGGGATCGTAATGAAAAACTGTTTTTT.